The present TCR beta chain was sequenced within a study of T cell responses to AZD1222 COVID-19 vaccine. The protocol was immunoSEQ multiplex PCR, while the TCRdb copy is restricted to in-frame clones and leaves out a portion. The sample comprises fewer than 120,000 clones, 85% to 95% of which are singletons, and approximately 2.9% rests with the top ten. V lost 3 bases to trimming and J lost 9 bases, with 12 bases between them. Germline V gene data show CDR1 as SGHNT and CDR2 as YENEEA. The CDR3 contains 13 residues. This rearrangement joins TRBV11-3 to TRBJ2-1; no reliable D call. This sample comprised peripheral blood, obtained 28 days after the second AZD1222 dose. The TCR originated in an adult who received the AZD1222 COVID-19 vaccine. DNA for the CDR3: TGTGCCAGCAGCTTCAATAGCATGGGTGAGCAGTTCTTC. It yields the protein CASSFNSMGEQFF.